This TCR beta chain was identified during a study of blood T cell repertoires in COVID-19. Overall study: COVID-19 samples collected from the United States, Italy and Spain covered acute and convalescent phases.

The germline V gene has CDR1 SSHAT and CDR2 FNYEAQ (reference sequence). The CDR3 runs 15 residues. Libraries were prepared by immunoSEQ multiplex PCR; TCRdb keeps only in-frame clonotypes and omits some of them. The profile shows fewer than 500,000 clones, over 75% of them singletons. The gene calls are TRBV7-7 and TRBJ1-4; possible D gene TRBD1, 6 bases. Sequencing used PBMCs or T cells enriched from blood (not recorded which). The source of this sequence is a man in his thirties or forties who had recovered from COVID-19. In DNA form, the CDR3 reads TGTGCTCGGAGGACGGATACAGGGTTTTCCGAAAAACTGTTTTTT. It encodes CARRTDTGFSEKLFF. The full variable domain, with the rest looked up from reference TRBV7-7 and TRBJ1-4, is GAGVSQSPRYKVTKRGQDVTLRCDPISSHATLYWYQQALGQGPEFLTYFNYEAQPDKSGLPSDRFSAERPEGSISTLTIQRTEQRDSAMYRCARRTDTGFSEKLFFGSGTQLSVL.